This TCR beta chain came from a study of blood T cell repertoires in COVID-19. This clone was picked up one time. This CDR3 spans 16 amino acids. The ends lost 4 bases at V and 2 bases at J; junction bases unmatched: 9. Germline CDR1 is ENHRY and CDR2 is SYGVKD. The method was immunoSEQ multiplex PCR; TCRdb's version includes in-frame clones alone and lacks a portion of them. The top ten hold around 2.3% of the sample, which has roughly 180,000 clones, 70% to 90% seen once. The sequence derives from a man aged 70 or older with active or convalescent COVID-19. The chain has TRBV10-3 and TRBJ2-3; 7 nucleotides align to TRBD2. The sequencing sample was made of peripheral blood. CDR3 coding DNA: TGTGCCATCAGTGCTAGGCCTAGCGGATACACAGATACGCAGTATTTT. Protein: CAISARPSGYTDTQYF.